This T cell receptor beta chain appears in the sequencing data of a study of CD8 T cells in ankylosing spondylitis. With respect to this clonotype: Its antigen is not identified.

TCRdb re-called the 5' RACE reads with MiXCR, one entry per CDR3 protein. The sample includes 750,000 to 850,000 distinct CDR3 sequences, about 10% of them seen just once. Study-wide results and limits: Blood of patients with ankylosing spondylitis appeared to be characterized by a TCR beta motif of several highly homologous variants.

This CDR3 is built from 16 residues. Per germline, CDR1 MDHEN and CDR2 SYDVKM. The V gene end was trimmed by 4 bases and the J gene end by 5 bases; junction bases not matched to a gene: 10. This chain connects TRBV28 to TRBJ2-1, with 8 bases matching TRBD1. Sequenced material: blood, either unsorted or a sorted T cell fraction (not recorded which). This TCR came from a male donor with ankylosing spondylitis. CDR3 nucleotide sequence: TGTGCCAGCAGTTGGCTAGGGCAGGGGGCGCACAATGAGCAGTTCTTC. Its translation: CASSWLGQGAHNEQFF. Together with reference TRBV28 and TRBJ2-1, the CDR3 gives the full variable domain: DVKVTQSSRYLVKRTGEKVFLECVQDMDHENMFWYRQDPGLGLRLIYFSYDVKMKEKGDIPEGYSVSREKKERFSLILESASTNQTSMYLCASSWLGQGAHNEQFFGPGTRLTVL.